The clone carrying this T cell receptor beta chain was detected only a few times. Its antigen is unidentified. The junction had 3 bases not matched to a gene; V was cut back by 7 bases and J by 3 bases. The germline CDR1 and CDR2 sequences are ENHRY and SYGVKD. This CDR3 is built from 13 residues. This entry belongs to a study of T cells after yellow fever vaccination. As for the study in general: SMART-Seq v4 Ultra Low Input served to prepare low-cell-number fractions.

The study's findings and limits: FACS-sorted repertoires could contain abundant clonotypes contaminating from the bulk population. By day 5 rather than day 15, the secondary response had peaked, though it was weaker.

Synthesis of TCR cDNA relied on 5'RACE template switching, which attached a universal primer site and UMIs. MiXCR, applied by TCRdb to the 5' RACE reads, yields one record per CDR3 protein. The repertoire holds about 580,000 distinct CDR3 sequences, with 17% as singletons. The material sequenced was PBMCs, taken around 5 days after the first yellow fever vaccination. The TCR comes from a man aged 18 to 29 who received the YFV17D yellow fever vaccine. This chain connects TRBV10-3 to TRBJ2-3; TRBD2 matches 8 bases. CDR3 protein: CAITPGGTDTQYF. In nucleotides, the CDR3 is TGTGCCATCACACCGGGGGGGACAGATACGCAGTATTTT.